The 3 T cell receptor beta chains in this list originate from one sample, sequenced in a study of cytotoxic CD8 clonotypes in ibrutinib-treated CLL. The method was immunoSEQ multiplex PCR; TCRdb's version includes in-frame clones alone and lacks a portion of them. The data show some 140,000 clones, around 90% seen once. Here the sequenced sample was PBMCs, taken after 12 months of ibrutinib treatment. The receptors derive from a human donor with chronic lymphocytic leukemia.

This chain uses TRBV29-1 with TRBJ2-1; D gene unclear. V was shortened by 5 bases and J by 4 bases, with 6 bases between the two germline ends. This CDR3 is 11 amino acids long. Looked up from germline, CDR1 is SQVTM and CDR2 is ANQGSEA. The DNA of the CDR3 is TGCAGCGTTACCGAATACAATGAGCAGTTCTTC. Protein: CSVTEYNEQFF.

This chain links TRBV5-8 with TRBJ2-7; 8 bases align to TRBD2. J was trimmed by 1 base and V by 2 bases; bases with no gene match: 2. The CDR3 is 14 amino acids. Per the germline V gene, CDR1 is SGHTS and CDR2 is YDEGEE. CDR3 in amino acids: CASSFGGRSYEQYF. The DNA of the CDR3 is TGTGCCAGCAGCTTCGGCGGGAGGTCCTACGAGCAGTACTTC.

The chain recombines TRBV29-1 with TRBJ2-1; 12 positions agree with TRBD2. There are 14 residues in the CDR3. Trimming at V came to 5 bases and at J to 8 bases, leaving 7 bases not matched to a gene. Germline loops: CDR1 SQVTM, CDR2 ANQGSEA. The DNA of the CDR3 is TGCAGCGTTCAAACTAGCGGGAGGAGCTATGAGCAGTTCTTC. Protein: CSVQTSGRSYEQFF.